This T cell receptor beta chain was observed in a study of T-cell memory formation after mild COVID-19. There are a few counts of this clonotype. Its antigen is currently unknown. General study results and limits: The study found contracting CD4+ clones mainly in CM and EM and contracting CD8+ clones in EMRA. Pre-infection memory harbored some responding clones, suggesting cross-reactive memory joined. Later expanders leaned CD4+, whereas day 15 to 85 contracting clones were balanced CD4/CD8.

Germline values: CDR1 DFQATT, CDR2 SNEGSKA (reference sequence). V was pared by 4 bases and J by 4 bases, with 15 bases between. The CDR3 runs to 14 residues. It was 5'RACE with constant-segment primers that produced the TCR alpha and TCR beta cDNA libraries, which carried sample barcodes and UMIs. TCRdb reprocessed the 5' RACE reads via MiXCR and lists one record per CDR3 protein. The sample has roughly 240,000 distinct CDR3 sequences, approximately 15% seen once. This receptor was obtained from an adult woman who had mild COVID-19 (a few samples of this study predate the infection). Cell type and time point are not known. The chain combines TRBV20-1 with TRBJ2-3; the D is unclear. The sequencing sample was made of PBMCs or a T cell subset sorted from them (not recorded which). In nucleotides, the CDR3 is TGCAGTGCTAAAGTGACGCTAAACTCAGATACGCAGTATTTT. Protein: CSAKVTLNSDTQYF.